This TCR beta chain was documented in a study of blood T cell repertoires in COVID-19. Study in general: PBMCs, B-cell-depleted T cells, or T cells were the source of the cDNA or gDNA that made up the material.

Germline CDR1 reads SEHNR; CDR2 reads FQNEAQ (reference sequence). V dropped 6 bases and J dropped 4 bases, with 15 bases sitting between them. CDR3 size: 14 residues. Assay: immunoSEQ multiplex PCR; the TCRdb copy retains only in-frame clones and omits some. The repertoire holds 200,000 to 250,000 clones, with roughly four fifths as singletons. Individuals aged about 18 to 89 years were recruited from approximately 22 US areas. Cohorts were based on clinical histories the participants reported. Resolution of symptoms, clearance, or two negative PCRs was present in recovered Cohort 3 donors. The clonotype was recovered from a woman in her sixties or seventies who had recovered from COVID-19. The sample taken for sequencing was PBMCs or T cells enriched from blood (not recorded which). The rearrangement joins TRBV7-9 to TRBJ1-2; a possible D gene is TRBD1 (5 bases). CDR3 protein: CASSPQERFYGYTF. CDR3 coding DNA: TGTGCCAGCAGTCCACAGGAGAGGTTCTATGGCTACACCTTC.